This T cell receptor beta chain emerged from a study of T cell responses to AZD1222 COVID-19 vaccine. Study-wide results and caveats: Researchers took repertoire samples only after the peak T cell response had come.

As for this clone: Its antigen is currently unknown.

CDR1 and CDR2 from the germline V gene are MDHEN and SYDVKM. V was pared by 7 bases and J by 2 bases, with 7 bases of the junction left unmatched. The CDR3 length is 15 residues. This table comes from immunoSEQ multiplex PCR, and its TCRdb copy is limited to in-frame clones, with some not included. The data show about 120,000 clones, approximately 85% seen once. The rearrangement links TRBV28 to TRBJ2-2; TRBD1 matches 7 bases. The clonotype comes from an adult in good health. The sequences come from peripheral blood, collected on day 0 of AZD1222 vaccination. The CDR3: CASIEGGSNTGELFF. In DNA, the CDR3 is TGTGCCAGCATCGAAGGGGGCAGCAACACCGGGGAGCTGTTTTTT.